What follows are 26 T cell receptor beta chains derived from one specimen sequenced in a study of low-dose radiotherapy and immunotherapy resistance in tumors. Primers targeting TRAV and TRBV primed first-strand cDNA, covering alpha and beta chains. The authors amplified TCRs for approximately 18 PCR cycles with a constant-region primer and a V-primer adapter. TCRdb re-called the reads through MiXCR, storing one row per CDR3 protein. The sample contains approximately 42,000 distinct CDR3 sequences, 20% to 30% of which appear only once. As for time point: after trial treatment. Treatment denoted: LDRT plus nivolumab, ipilimumab, low-dose cyclophosphamide and aspirin (RACIN trial). This material consisted of PBMCs, taken after low-dose radiotherapy plus immunotherapy. The receptors were sampled from a male donor with prostate cancer.

This clonotype was observed at least ten times. In nucleotides, the CDR3 is TGTGCCAGCAGTTTAGACGACAGGGGACCCGAAGCTTTCTTT. Translation gives CASSLDDRGPEAFF. This chain joins TRBV27 and TRBJ1-1; TRBD1 matches at 8 bases. The CDR3 length is 14 residues. From germline, CDR1 is MNHEY and CDR2 SMNVEV (reference sequence). V was clipped by 2 bases and J by 8 bases; unmatched bases: 7.

This clonotype was counted ten times or more. The rearrangement uses TRBV20-1 and TRBJ2-3; TRBD1 agrees at 9 bases. The ends lost 6 bases at V and 5 bases at J; junction bases unmatched: 6. The CDR3 contains 13 residues. Per germline, CDR1 DFQATT and CDR2 SNEGSKA (reference sequence). The CDR3 here is CSAGTGSLDTQYF. In DNA, the CDR3 is TGCAGTGCAGGGACAGGGAGCTTAGATACGCAGTATTTT.

The sample holds many counts of this clonotype. This sequence joins TRBV7-9 and TRBJ2-1, with D perhaps TRBD2 (5 bases). V was trimmed by 5 bases and J by 0 bases, leaving 11 bases between them. Germline V CDR1 and CDR2: SEHNR, FQNEAQ (reference sequence). The CDR3 is 15 amino acids. This chain's CDR3 is CASSRGGDSYNEQFF. For the CDR3, the DNA is TGTGCCAGCAGCAGAGGAGGAGACTCCTACAATGAGCAGTTCTTC.

In this sample, this clonotype turned up many times. The V gene is TRBV9, the J gene TRBJ2-5; TRBD2 matches at 10 bases. The germline gives CDR1 SGDLS, CDR2 YYNGEE. The CDR3 has 16 amino acids. J was trimmed by 2 bases and V by 0 bases; bases with no gene match: 4. CDR3 loop: CASSVAVSGGQETQYF. In nucleotides, the CDR3 is TGTGCCAGCAGCGTAGCAGTTAGCGGGGGGCAAGAGACCCAGTACTTC.

This clonotype was counted ten times or more. This sequence joins TRBV12-3 or TRBV12-4 and TRBJ2-2; no clear D. The CDR3 sequence is 11 residues long. V was trimmed by 7 bases and J by 6 bases, leaving 6 bases between them. CDR3 loop: CASTTSGELFF. CDR3 bases: TGTGCCAGCACAACATCCGGGGAGCTGTTTTTT.

This clonotype was counted a few times. This chain connects TRBV12-3 or TRBV12-4 to TRBJ1-5; no reliable D call. V shed 5 bases and J shed 3 bases, with 14 bases lying between them. The CDR3 has 15 residues. Here the CDR3 reads CASSLHLTLNQPQHF. The CDR3 DNA follows: TGTGCCAGCAGTCTCCATCTGACCCTCAATCAGCCCCAGCATTTT.

This clonotype was counted ten times or more. The chain employs TRBV6-5 and TRBJ2-2; 10 positions match TRBD1. V shed 6 bases, J shed 2 bases, and the junction held 3 bases outside the gene matches. Germline loops: CDR1 MNHEY, CDR2 SVGAGI. This CDR3 has 15 residues. In DNA, the CDR3 is TGTGCCAGCAGGAGACAGGGGGCAAACACCGGGGAGCTGTTTTTT. Translation: CASRRQGANTGELFF.

This clonotype is classed as medium-sized (0.01 to 0.1%). V is TRBV23-1 and J is TRBJ2-3; 8 bases match TRBD2. TRBV23-1 is an ORF, and what it does is uncertain. The CDR3 covers 15 residues. After removal of 3 bases from V and 7 bases from J, the junction contained 9 bases not matched to a gene. The CDR3, as DNA: TGCGCCAGCAGTCACGACGGGAGGGCCTTAAATACGCAGTATTTT. Its translation is CASSHDGRALNTQYF.

This clonotype was detected ten times or more. V is TRBV7-9 and J is TRBJ2-5, with D unresolved. Germline V gene lookup returns CDR1 SEHNR and CDR2 FQNEAQ (reference sequence). Trimming left V 1 base short and J 2 bases short, with 8 bases between. This CDR3 has 14 residues. The CDR3 nucleotides are TGTGCCAGCAGCTTAGTGTCCACACAAGAGACCCAGTACTTC. This encodes CASSLVSTQETQYF.

This clonotype has a count of ten or more. The chain links TRBV13 to TRBJ2-3; D perhaps matches TRBD1 (5 bases). Germline-derived CDR1 and CDR2 are PRHDT and FYEKMQ (reference sequence). Trimming removed 1 base from V and 0 bases from J, with 5 bases in between. The CDR3 spans 14 residues. DNA for the CDR3: TGTGCCAGCAGCTTAGCAGGGAGCACAGATACGCAGTATTTT. Translation gives CASSLAGSTDTQYF.

The sample holds many counts of this clonotype. The V and J genes are TRBV11-2 and TRBJ1-3; D call uncertain. V lost 5 bases, J lost 6 bases, and 17 bases lay in between. The CDR3 is 15 residues long. Germline assignment: CDR1 SGHAT and CDR2 FQNNGV. The CDR3 sequence is CASSPRSTTVNTIYF. CDR3 nucleotide sequence: TGTGCCAGCAGCCCTCGAAGCACTACCGTAAACACCATATATTTT. Supplemented by reference TRBV11-2 and TRBJ1-3, the full variable domain reads EAGVAQSPRYKIIEKRQSVAFWCNPISGHATLYWYQQILGQGPKLLIQFQNNGVVDDSQLPKDRFSAERLKGVDSTLKIQPAKLEDSAVYLCASSPRSTTVNTIYFGEGSWLTVV.

CDR3 DNA: TGCGCCAGCAGCTTGCCCGCTAGGTGGAATGAGCAGTTCTTC. This sequence encodes CASSLPARWNEQFF. V usage is TRBV5-1 and J usage is TRBJ2-1; no reliable D call. The V end lost 1 base, the J end lost 7 bases, and 12 bases lay between the germline ends. There are 14 residues in the CDR3. Germline CDR1 reads SGHRS; CDR2 reads YFSETQ.

This clonotype was seen at least ten times. The V gene is TRBV29-1, the J gene TRBJ2-1; D possibly matches TRBD1 or TRBD2 (6 bases each). This CDR3 comprises 13 residues. Per the germline V gene, CDR1 is SQVTM and CDR2 is ANQGSEA. V gave up 7 bases and J gave up 6 bases, with 16 bases separating them. CDR3 residues: CSAGQLGGNEQFF. CDR3 nucleotides: TGCAGCGCTGGACAGCTCGGGGGCAATGAGCAGTTCTTC.

The table lists this clonotype with many counts. The chain joins TRBV19 to TRBJ1-1; D remains ambiguous. V lost 6 bases and J 2 bases, leaving 10 bases between the germline ends. This CDR3 is 13 amino acids long. The germline V gene has CDR1 LNHDA and CDR2 SQIVND (reference sequence). CDR3 loop: CASRVTTNTEAFF. As DNA, the CDR3 is TGTGCCAGTAGAGTTACCACTAACACTGAAGCTTTCTTT.

Concerning this clonotype: The junction differs from germline at one of its ends, possibly a read error. V usage is TRBV5-5 and J usage is TRBJ1-4, with a possible D match to TRBD1 (6 bases). This CDR3 contains 14 residues. Germline lookup yields CDR1 SGHKS and CDR2 YYEKEE (reference sequence). CDR3 amino acids: CASSLTLVSAGDIF. CDR3 nucleotide sequence: TGTGCCAGCAGCTTAACACTTGTATCGGCAGGGGACATCTTT.

The sample holds many counts of this clonotype. The chain joins TRBV2 to TRBJ2-2, with D perhaps matching TRBD2 (6 bases). V lost 7 bases and J lost 0, with 6 bases in between. Germline lookup yields CDR1 SNHLY and CDR2 FYNNEI. The length of the CDR3 is 13 residues. The DNA of the CDR3 is TGTGCCAGCACGGGAGCGAACACCGGGGAGCTGTTTTTT. The encoded protein is CASTGANTGELFF.

This clonotype was counted ten times or more. The genes are TRBV28 and TRBJ2-1; TRBD1 matches 12 bases. This CDR3 contains 14 residues. Germline CDR1 MDHEN, CDR2 SYDVKM. V shed 6 bases and J 7 bases; nucleotides not matched to a gene: 4. This CDR3 reads CASRGTGGANEQFF. In nucleotides, the CDR3 is TGTGCCAGCAGGGGGACAGGGGGCGCGAATGAGCAGTTCTTC.

This clonotype has a count of ten or more. The chain couples TRBV4-2 to TRBJ2-3, with TRBD2 identical over 13 bases. V shed 2 bases, J shed 6 bases, and the junction held 5 bases outside the gene matches. Looked up from germline, CDR1 is LGHNA and CDR2 is YNFKEQ. This CDR3 is built from 16 residues. The CDR3 loop reads CASSQWGLAGSDTQYF. CDR3 bases: TGTGCCAGCAGCCAATGGGGACTAGCGGGGTCCGATACGCAGTATTTT.

This clonotype was detected ten times or more. The rearrangement uses TRBV6-4 and TRBJ2-2; perhaps TRBD2 as D (6 bases). Looked up from germline, CDR1 is MRHNA and CDR2 is SNTAGT. Deletions cut 7 bases from V and 7 bases from J, with 25 bases between. The CDR3 totals 17 residues. The CDR3 region has the DNA TGTGCCAGCATGAGGTCGGGATTCTGGGAGGTCGGCGGGGAGCTGTTTTTT. This gives the protein CASMRSGFWEVGGELFF.

The table lists this clonotype with a few counts. The chain combines TRBV4-3 with TRBJ2-3; D perhaps matches TRBD2 (6 bases). CDR3 length equals 15 residues. Germline V gene data show CDR1 as LGHNA and CDR2 as YSLEER. V was trimmed by 0 bases and J by 4 bases, leaving 11 bases between them. In DNA, the CDR3 is TGCGCCAGCAGCCAAGACAGTACGGGAGCAGATACGCAGTATTTT. It translates to CASSQDSTGADTQYF.

In its sample, this clonotype was seen many times. V usage is TRBV27 and J usage is TRBJ1-5; TRBD1 matches 12 bases. With 5 bases clipped from V and 7 bases from J, the junction kept 12 bases outside the gene matches. Germline V lookup: CDR1 MNHEY, CDR2 SMNVEV (reference sequence). The CDR3 runs 17 residues. The DNA of the CDR3 is TGTGCCAGCAGTCCCATCACCGGGACAGGGGGCGACCAGCCCCAGCATTTT. This encodes CASSPITGTGGDQPQHF.

This clonotype was observed at least ten times. J is TRBJ2-7 and V is TRBV28; D is possibly TRBD2 (7 bases). This CDR3 is built from 15 residues. Germline CDR1 reads MDHEN; CDR2 reads SYDVKM. V lost 6 bases and J 2 bases, leaving 17 bases between the germline ends. CDR3 coding DNA: TGTGCCAGCAGATCCTCGGGGGCGGGGGCCTACGAGCAGTACTTC. It specifies CASRSSGAGAYEQYF.

This clonotype showed up many times. V and J are TRBV9 and TRBJ2-3; 8 bases map to TRBD2. V was pared by 2 bases and J by 4 bases, with 6 bases of the junction left unmatched. This CDR3 region has 15 residues. Looked up from germline, CDR1 is SGDLS and CDR2 is YYNGEE. The CDR3 loop reads CASSVRGGGPDTQYF. In DNA, the CDR3 is TGTGCCAGCAGCGTTCGGGGGGGGGGCCCAGATACGCAGTATTTT.

This clonotype came up many times. The chain is built from TRBV7-3 and TRBJ2-2, with D hard to call. V was pared by 4 bases and J by 5 bases, with 5 bases between. The germline CDR1 and CDR2 sequences are SGHTA and FQGTGA. CDR3 length: 12 amino acids. The CDR3 sequence is CASSSLTGELFF. CDR3 sequence (DNA): TGTGCCAGCAGCTCACTGACCGGGGAGCTGTTTTTT.

This clonotype was seen at least ten times. The CDR3 spells CASSVVAGSYEQYF. In DNA form, the CDR3 reads TGTGCCAGCAGCGTAGTGGCGGGGTCCTACGAGCAGTACTTC. The V call is TRBV9, the J call TRBJ2-7, with a weak D call TRBD2 (6 bases). Trimming took off 0 bases at V and 1 base at J, with 8 bases between the two ends. The CDR3 totals 14 residues. Germline CDR1 SGDLS, CDR2 YYNGEE.

This clonotype was observed many times. V usage is TRBV5-6 and J usage is TRBJ1-6; 8 nucleotides line up with TRBD1. Germline V CDR1 and CDR2: SGHDT, YYEEEE. There are 14 residues in the CDR3. The V gene end was trimmed by 7 bases and the J gene end by 4 bases; junction bases not matched to a gene: 4. This CDR3 is CASQGAAYNSPLHF. CDR3 sequence (DNA): TGTGCCAGCCAGGGGGCGGCATATAATTCACCCCTCCACTTT.